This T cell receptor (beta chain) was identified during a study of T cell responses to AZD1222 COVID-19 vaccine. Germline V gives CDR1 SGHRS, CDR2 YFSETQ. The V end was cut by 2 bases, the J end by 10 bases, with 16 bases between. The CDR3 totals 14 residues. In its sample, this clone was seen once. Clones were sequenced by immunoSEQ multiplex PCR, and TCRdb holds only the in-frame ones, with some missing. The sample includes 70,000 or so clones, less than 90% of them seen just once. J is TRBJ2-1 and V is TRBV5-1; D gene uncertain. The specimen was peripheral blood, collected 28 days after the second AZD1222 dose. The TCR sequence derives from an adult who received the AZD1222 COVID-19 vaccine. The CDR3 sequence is CASSLDGAAIEQFF. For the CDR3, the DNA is TGCGCCAGCAGCTTAGACGGCGCTGCAATAGAGCAGTTCTTC.